This T cell receptor beta chain was identified during a study of cytomegalovirus exposure and HLA in healthy donors. As for the study in general: A prior analysis found about 120 million unique TCR beta sequences from around 180 million T cells.

CDR3 size: 15 residues. With V trimmed by 1 base and J by 1 base, 3 bases remained unmatched. Germline CDR1 SGHVS, CDR2 FNYEAQ. Overall study findings and caveats: It was shown in a later analysis that HLA-associated TCR beta chains were more clonally expanded than other, equally common chains. Later analysis identified several of the most significant clusters that appeared linked to common viral pathogens.

Primers for the PCR totalled 60 Vbeta and 13 Jbeta. Assay: immunoSEQ multiplex PCR; the TCRdb copy retains only in-frame clones and omits some. This sample has some 130,000 clones; approximately 74% occur once, and the top ten carry roughly 7%. A word on this clone: Its antigen is undetermined.

The chain recombines TRBV7-6 with TRBJ2-5; 7 bases map to TRBD1. Sequencing input: PBMCs. This TCR was sampled from a male donor in good health and CMV-seronegative. The DNA for the CDR3 is TGTGCCAGCAGCTTAGGTCCAGGGGGCCAAGAGACCCAGTACTTC. Residues: CASSLGPGGQETQYF.